What follows are 27 T cell receptor beta chains derived from one specimen sequenced in a study of control samples from healthy donors and cancer patients. Sequencing was performed with immunoSEQ multiplex PCR; in TCRdb, only in-frame clones are kept and a portion is missing. The sample carries around 120,000 clones, around 96% recorded once. Specimen: blood. The receptors shown here come from a man under 40 in good health.

V is TRBV6-6 and J is TRBJ2-3; D possibly corresponds to TRBD2 (5 bases). Germline lookup yields CDR1 MNHNY and CDR2 SVGAGI (reference sequence). The CDR3 contains 16 residues. Trimming removed 0 bases at V and 2 bases at J, with 12 bases between. The CDR3 coding sequence is TGTGCCAGCAGTTACTCGCCGGACTTCAACACAGATACGCAGTATTTT. The encoded protein is CASSYSPDFNTDTQYF.

This chain joins TRBV25-1 and TRBJ1-3; no reliable D call. V was cut by 10 bases and J by 6 bases, with 7 bases left in between. CDR3 length: 10 amino acids. Germline CDR1 is MGHDK and CDR2 is SYGVNS. The CDR3 here is CAIVPNTIYF. The CDR3 DNA sequence: TGTGCCATCGTTCCAAACACCATATATTTT.

The rearrangement joins TRBV29-1 to TRBJ2-7, with unresolved D. From germline, CDR1 is SQVTM and CDR2 ANQGSEA. Trimming took off 3 bases at V and 3 bases at J, with 9 bases between the two ends. This CDR3 has 12 amino acids. The CDR3 nucleotides read TGCAGCGTTGAGGACGGACGCTACGAGCAGTACTTC. Translation: CSVEDGRYEQYF.

The chain joins TRBV13 to TRBJ2-3; TRBD2 might be the D (5 bases). Germline CDR1 PRHDT, CDR2 FYEKMQ (reference sequence). V shed 5 bases and J shed 10 bases, with 19 bases lying between them. This CDR3 is 14 amino acids long. CDR3 nucleotides: TGTGCCAGCAGCGAAATAGGTGGGCTAGCTCCGCAGTATTTT. Protein product: CASSEIGGLAPQYF.

The V call is TRBV11-2, the J call TRBJ2-7; no clear D. Germline CDR1 reads SGHAT; CDR2 reads FQNNGV. The ends were cut back, 0 bases at V and 6 bases at J, with 9 bases in the middle. The CDR3 extends over 13 amino acids. Here the CDR3 reads CASSLDRNLEQYF. The CDR3 DNA reads TGTGCCAGCAGCTTAGATAGGAACCTCGAGCAGTACTTC.

The chain recombines TRBV2 with TRBJ2-7; TRBD1 matches 9 bases. With V trimmed by 7 bases and J by 2 bases, 9 bases remained unmatched. The CDR3 runs to 15 residues. Germline-derived CDR1 and CDR2 are SNHLY and FYNNEI. CDR3 sequence reads: CASKTGTGHTYEQYF. The CDR3 DNA follows: TGTGCCAGCAAAACCGGGACAGGGCATACCTACGAGCAGTACTTC.

This rearrangement joins TRBV19 to TRBJ2-3; the D gene is possibly TRBD2 (7 bases). This CDR3 is 16 amino acids long. Looked up from germline, CDR1 is LNHDA and CDR2 is SQIVND (reference sequence). V was clipped by 4 bases and J by 0 bases, with 14 bases between them. CDR3 loop: CASSNLAGASTDTQYF. The DNA for the CDR3 is TGTGCCAGTAGTAATCTTGCGGGGGCGAGCACAGATACGCAGTATTTT.

V gene TRBV19 combines with J gene TRBJ2-7; TRBD1 aligns across 7 bases. Germline CDR1 and CDR2: LNHDA and SQIVND (reference sequence). CDR3 length equals 15 residues. Trimming at V came to 8 bases and at J to 0 bases, leaving 10 bases not matched to a gene. The CDR3 nucleotides read TGTGCCAGTCGAACAACCGGGACAGCCTCCTACGAGCAGTACTTC. Its protein product is CASRTTGTASYEQYF. Filled out from reference TRBV19 and TRBJ2-7, the complete variable domain reads DGGITQSPKYLFRKEGQNVTLSCEQNLNHDAMYWYRQDPGQGLRLIYYSQIVNDFQKGDIAEGYSVSREKKESFPLTVTSAQKNPTAFYLCASRTTGTASYEQYFGPGTRLTVT.

This chain links TRBV30 with TRBJ1-5; possible D gene TRBD1, 6 bases. Germline CDR1 GTSNPN, CDR2 SVGIG (reference sequence). The V end lost 3 bases, the J end lost 4 bases, and 13 bases lay between the germline ends. This CDR3 is 14 amino acids long. The CDR3 DNA is TGTGCCTGGAGCCCCGGACAGCTAAATCAGCCCCAGCATTTT. It yields the protein CAWSPGQLNQPQHF.

Only one count was recorded for this clone. The chain has TRBV15 and TRBJ1-1; D perhaps matches TRBD1 (5 bases). Germline assignment: CDR1 LNHNV and CDR2 YYDKDF (reference sequence). The CDR3 totals 17 residues. V shed 10 bases and J shed 0 bases, with 24 bases lying between them. Written as DNA, the CDR3 is TGTGCCATCTCTGAACCCCGGGGGTTTGGGATGAACACTGAAGCTTTCTTT. It encodes CAISEPRGFGMNTEAFF.

CDR3 coding DNA: TGTGCCAGTAGTACAGACAGGGCCGGGGAGCTGTTTTTT. It specifies CASSTDRAGELFF. The chain employs TRBV19 and TRBJ2-2; 7 bases are a match to TRBD1. The CDR3 loop spans 13 amino acids. V dropped 4 bases and J dropped 6; count of bases not matched to a gene: 2. The germline CDR1 and CDR2 sequences are LNHDA and SQIVND (reference sequence).

V usage is TRBV7-2 and J usage is TRBJ2-3; D gene ambiguous. The CDR3 has 14 residues. CDR1 is SGHTA, CDR2 FQGNSA, per germline. Between the trimmed V and J ends, which lost 3 bases and 9 bases, there was a span of 16 bases. The CDR3 loop is CASSFRETGWTQYF. The CDR3, as DNA: TGTGCCAGCAGCTTCAGAGAAACGGGCTGGACGCAGTATTTT. Full variable domain (outside the CDR3, taken from reference TRBV7-2 and TRBJ2-3): GAGVSQSPSNKVTEKGKDVELRCDPISGHTALYWYRQSLGQGLEFLIYFQGNSAPDKSGLPSDRFSAERTGGSVSTLTIQRTQQEDSAVYLCASSFRETGWTQYFGPGTRLTVL.

The rearrangement uses TRBV7-9 and TRBJ2-6; D is possibly TRBD1 (6 bases). This CDR3 comprises 16 residues. Germline V lookup: CDR1 SEHNR, CDR2 FQNEAQ (reference sequence). The V end was cut by 2 bases, the J end by 10 bases, with 18 bases between. In nucleotides, the CDR3 is TGTGCCAGCAGCTTAAGGCCCCAGGAACAGGGAAACGTCCTGACTTTC. Its protein product is CASSLRPQEQGNVLTF.

This chain connects TRBV27 to TRBJ2-2; no definite D call. Trimming took 7 bases from V and 3 from J, leaving 9 bases between them. CDR3 size: 13 residues. Germline V gene sequence: CDR1 MNHEY, CDR2 SMNVEV (reference sequence). The CDR3 sequence: CASKQLDTGELFF. CDR3 DNA sequence: TGTGCCAGCAAACAGCTGGACACCGGGGAGCTGTTTTTT.

The J gene is TRBJ1-5, the V gene TRBV28; the D gene is possibly TRBD1 (5 bases). Germline assignment: CDR1 MDHEN and CDR2 SYDVKM. The CDR3 totals 17 residues. V lost 5 bases to trimming and J lost 4 bases, with 21 bases between them. The chain's CDR3 is CASSQLYGAGLNQPQHF. The CDR3 coding sequence is TGTGCCAGCAGTCAACTCTATGGGGCAGGACTGAATCAGCCCCAGCATTTT.

V and J are TRBV19 and TRBJ1-2; TRBD1 matches 8 bases. The germline V gene encodes CDR1 LNHDA and CDR2 SQIVND (reference sequence). The J segment lost 4 bases and the V segment lost 3 bases, leaving 4 bases of the junction unmatched. CDR3 length equals 14 residues. CDR3 DNA: TGTGCCAGTAGTATTCAGGGGGCTAGCTATGGCTACACCTTC. This sequence encodes CASSIQGASYGYTF.

This clone occurred once. The chain uses TRBV28 and TRBJ2-5; a weak D match, TRBD2 (5 bases). The CDR3 has 16 amino acids. The V end was cut by 4 bases, the J end by 5 bases, with 20 bases between. CDR1 is MDHEN and CDR2 is SYDVKM in the germline V gene. DNA of the CDR3: TGTGCCAGCAGTTACGACGAAGGTGCTCGCGGGGAGACCCAGTACTTC. Translated: CASSYDEGARGETQYF.

The chain recombines TRBV27 with TRBJ2-2; 12 nucleotides match TRBD1. Germline V gene lookup returns CDR1 MNHEY and CDR2 SMNVEV (reference sequence). This CDR3 is built from 13 residues. Trimming took 10 bases from V and 6 from J; bases not matched to a gene: 3. Here the CDR3 DNA reads TGTGCCACGGGACAGGGGGCCCCCGGGGAGCTGTTTTTT. As protein: CATGQGAPGELFF.

The chain is built from TRBV5-3 and TRBJ1-5; D not resolved. TRBV5-3 is labeled an ORF, and its function is uncertain. This CDR3 comprises 14 residues. V lost 4 bases and J 3 bases, leaving 11 bases between the germline ends. In nucleotides, the CDR3 is TGTGCCAGAAGCACCGGACCAACCAATCAGCCCCAGCATTTT. Translating gives CARSTGPTNQPQHF.

The chain is built from TRBV7-9 and TRBJ1-4; TRBD1 might be the D (5 bases). The CDR3 is 14 residues long. Trimming cost V 7 bases and J 5 bases, with 14 bases left between them. CDR1 and CDR2 from the germline V gene are SEHNR and FQNEAQ (reference sequence). This CDR3 is CASTAAGENEKLFF. For the CDR3, the DNA is TGTGCCAGCACCGCCGCGGGGGAGAATGAAAAACTGTTTTTT.

In DNA, the CDR3 is TGTGCCAGCAGTGAATATGGCGGTGGAAACACCATATATTTT. It is translated as CASSEYGGGNTIYF. This chain joins TRBV6-1 and TRBJ1-3; D unclear. This CDR3 spans 14 amino acids. Germline V gives CDR1 MNHNS, CDR2 SASEGT. V lost 2 bases and J lost 3, with 8 bases in between.

The chain recombines TRBV3-1 (or the pseudogene TRBV3-2) with TRBJ2-1, with 8 bases lining up with TRBD2. Germline assignment: CDR1 LGHDT and CDR2 YNNKEL (reference sequence). The CDR3 loop spans 16 amino acids. The V segment lost 0 bases and the J segment 9 bases; nucleotides outside the gene matches: 10. The CDR3 DNA reads TGTGCCAGCAGCCAAGAGAACGGGGGGGCCTTGGTTGAGCAGTTCTTC. Translation gives CASSQENGGALVEQFF.

This chain joins TRBV11-2 and TRBJ2-7, with 15 bases that match TRBD2. J gave up 2 bases and V 6 bases, and 8 bases lay outside the gene matches. Germline CDR1 is SGHAT and CDR2 is FQNNGV. The CDR3 totals 17 residues. CDR3: CASSSGTSGGLPYEQYF. The CDR3 DNA is TGTGCCAGCAGTTCCGGGACTAGCGGGGGGTTACCCTACGAGCAGTACTTC.

This chain joins TRBV12-5 and TRBJ1-1; D perhaps matches TRBD1 (5 bases). Germline V CDR1 and CDR2: LGHNT, FRNRAP. Trimming cost V 0 bases and J 5 bases, with 13 bases left between them. The length of the CDR3 is 15 residues. The chain's CDR3 is CASGLVYGGGTEAFF. DNA of the CDR3: TGTGCTAGTGGTTTGGTATATGGGGGTGGTACTGAAGCTTTCTTT.

V usage is TRBV18 and J usage is TRBJ2-1; TRBD2 matches 7 bases. Trimming at V came to 2 bases and at J to 4 bases, leaving 11 bases not matched to a gene. The germline gives CDR1 KGHSH, CDR2 LQKENI. CDR3 size: 17 residues. Here the CDR3 reads CASSPAPLGTTYNEQFF. CDR3 nucleotide sequence: TGTGCCAGCTCACCAGCACCCTTAGGGACTACATACAATGAGCAGTTCTTC.

The chain has TRBV14 and TRBJ1-2; D unclear. The CDR3 covers 12 residues. Germline V gene data show CDR1 as SGHDN and CDR2 as FVKESK. The germline V and J ends were trimmed by 1 base and 2 bases, with 2 bases remaining between them. The CDR3 nucleotides read TGTGCCAGCAGCCAAGCCAACTATGGCTACACCTTC. As protein: CASSQANYGYTF.

The chain's CDR3 is CASSLRSAREGNQPQHF. The CDR3 DNA reads TGTGCCAGCAGCTTAAGGTCCGCCAGGGAGGGCAATCAGCCCCAGCATTTT. The rearrangement joins TRBV7-2 to TRBJ1-5; perhaps TRBD1 as D (5 bases). The CDR3 has 17 amino acids. Germline CDR1 is SGHTA and CDR2 is FQGNSA. V was trimmed by 2 bases and J by 2 bases, leaving 16 bases between them. Using reference TRBV7-2 and TRBJ1-5 for the parts outside the CDR3, the full variable domain is GAGVSQSPSNKVTEKGKDVELRCDPISGHTALYWYRQSLGQGLEFLIYFQGNSAPDKSGLPSDRFSAERTGGSVSTLTIQRTQQEDSAVYLCASSLRSAREGNQPQHFGDGTRLSIL.